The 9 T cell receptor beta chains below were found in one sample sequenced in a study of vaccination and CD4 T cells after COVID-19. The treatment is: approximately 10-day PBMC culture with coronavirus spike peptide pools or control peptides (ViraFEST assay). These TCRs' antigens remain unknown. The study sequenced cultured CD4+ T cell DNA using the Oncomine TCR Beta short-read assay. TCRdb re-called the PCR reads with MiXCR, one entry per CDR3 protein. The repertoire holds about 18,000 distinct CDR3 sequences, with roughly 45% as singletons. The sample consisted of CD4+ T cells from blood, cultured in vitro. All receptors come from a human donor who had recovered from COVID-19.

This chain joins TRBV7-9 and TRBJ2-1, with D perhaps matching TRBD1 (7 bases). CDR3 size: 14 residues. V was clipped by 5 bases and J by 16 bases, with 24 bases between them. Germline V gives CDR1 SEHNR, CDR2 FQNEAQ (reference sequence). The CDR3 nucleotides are TGTGCCAGCAGCCCTATAATGGATTCAGGGGGGTACTTCTTC. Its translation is CASSPIMDSGGYFF.

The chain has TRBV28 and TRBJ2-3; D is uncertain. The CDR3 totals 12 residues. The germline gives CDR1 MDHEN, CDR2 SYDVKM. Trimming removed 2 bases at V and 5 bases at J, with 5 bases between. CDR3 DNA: TGTGCCAGCAGTTTAACAGTAGATACGCAGTATTTT. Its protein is CASSLTVDTQYF. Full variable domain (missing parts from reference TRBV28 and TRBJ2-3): DVKVTQSSRYLVKRTGEKVFLECVQDMDHENMFWYRQDPGLGLRLIYFSYDVKMKEKGDIPEGYSVSREKKERFSLILESASTNQTSMYLCASSLTVDTQYFGPGTRLTVL.

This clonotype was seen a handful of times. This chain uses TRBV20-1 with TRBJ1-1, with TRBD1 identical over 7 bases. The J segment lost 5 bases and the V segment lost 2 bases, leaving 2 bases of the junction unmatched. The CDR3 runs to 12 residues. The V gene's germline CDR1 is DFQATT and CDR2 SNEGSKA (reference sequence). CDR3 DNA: TGCAGTGCTAGACGCAGGGGGACTGAAGCTTTCTTT. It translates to CSARRRGTEAFF.

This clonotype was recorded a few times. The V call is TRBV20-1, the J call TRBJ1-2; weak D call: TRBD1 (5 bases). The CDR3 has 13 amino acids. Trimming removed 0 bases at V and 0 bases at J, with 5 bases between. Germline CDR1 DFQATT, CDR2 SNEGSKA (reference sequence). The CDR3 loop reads CSARDRANYGYTF. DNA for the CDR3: TGCAGTGCTAGAGACAGGGCTAACTATGGCTACACCTTC.

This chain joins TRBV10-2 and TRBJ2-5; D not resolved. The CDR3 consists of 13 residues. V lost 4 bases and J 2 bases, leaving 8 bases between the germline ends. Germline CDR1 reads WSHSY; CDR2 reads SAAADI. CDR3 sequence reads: CASSVGLQETQYF. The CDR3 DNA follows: TGCGCCAGCAGTGTAGGCTTACAAGAGACCCAGTACTTC.

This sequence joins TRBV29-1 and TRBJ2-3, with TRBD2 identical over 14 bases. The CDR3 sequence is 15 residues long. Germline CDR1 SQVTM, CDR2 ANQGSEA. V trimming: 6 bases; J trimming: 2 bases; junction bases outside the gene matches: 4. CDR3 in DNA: TGCAGCGTCCTGACTAGCGGGAGGGCCACAGATACGCAGTATTTT. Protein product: CSVLTSGRATDTQYF.

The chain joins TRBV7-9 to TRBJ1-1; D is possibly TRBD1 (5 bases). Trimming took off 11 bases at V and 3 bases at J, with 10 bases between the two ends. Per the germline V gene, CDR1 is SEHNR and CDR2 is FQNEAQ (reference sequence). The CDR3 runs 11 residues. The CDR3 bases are TGTGCCTCAGGGTTTTACACTGAAGCTTTCTTT. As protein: CASGFYTEAFF.

This chain's CDR3 is CSGGQGANYGYTF. The CDR3 region has the DNA TGCAGTGGAGGACAGGGAGCAAACTATGGCTACACCTTC. The chain links TRBV20-1 to TRBJ1-2; 8 bases fit TRBD1. The CDR3 has 13 residues. The ends lost 7 bases at V and 2 bases at J; junction bases unmatched: 6. The germline V gene has CDR1 DFQATT and CDR2 SNEGSKA (reference sequence).

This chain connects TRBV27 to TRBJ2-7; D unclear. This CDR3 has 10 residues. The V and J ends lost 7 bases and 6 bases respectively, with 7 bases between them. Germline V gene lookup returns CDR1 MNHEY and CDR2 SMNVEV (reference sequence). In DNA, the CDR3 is TGTGCCAGCACCGGGTGCGAGCAGTACTTC. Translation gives CASTGCEQYF.